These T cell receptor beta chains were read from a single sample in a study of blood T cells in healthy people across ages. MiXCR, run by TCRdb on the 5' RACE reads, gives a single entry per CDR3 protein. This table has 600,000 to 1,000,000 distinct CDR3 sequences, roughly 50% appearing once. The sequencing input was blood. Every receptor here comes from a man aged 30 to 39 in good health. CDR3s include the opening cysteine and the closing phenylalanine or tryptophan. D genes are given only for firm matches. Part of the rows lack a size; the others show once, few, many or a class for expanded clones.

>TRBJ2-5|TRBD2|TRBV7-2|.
CASSFTGGAFETQYF
TGTGCCAGCAGCTTTACCGGGGGGGCCTTCGAGACCCAGTACTTC
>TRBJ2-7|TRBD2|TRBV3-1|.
CASSRRLASVSSRSYEQYF
TGTGCCAGCAGCCGAAGACTAGCGTCGGTCAGTTCCCGCTCCTACGAGCAGTACTTC
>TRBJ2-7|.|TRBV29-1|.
CSVESGTGGRYEQYF
TGCAGCGTTGAATCAGGGACGGGCGGTCGATACGAGCAGTACTTC
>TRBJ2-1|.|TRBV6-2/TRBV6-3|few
CASSFASYEQFF
TGTGCCAGCAGTTTTGCTTCCTATGAGCAGTTCTTC
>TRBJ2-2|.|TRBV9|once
CASNYEGALYTGELFF
TGTGCCAGCAATTACGAGGGAGCTTTGTACACCGGGGAGCTGTTTTTT
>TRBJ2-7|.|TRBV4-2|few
CASSQELGSGDYEQYF
TGTGCCAGCAGCCAAGAGTTGGGGAGTGGGGACTACGAGCAGTACTTC
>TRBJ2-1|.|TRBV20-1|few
CSARDRRRDFYEQFF
TGCAGTGCTAGAGATCGCCGCAGGGATTTCTATGAGCAGTTCTTC
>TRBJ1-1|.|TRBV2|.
CASQLWGLNTEAFF
TGTGCCAGTCAACTATGGGGCCTGAACACTGAAGCTTTCTTT
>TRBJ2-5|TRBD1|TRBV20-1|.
CSATPGGRETQYF
TGCAGTGCCACCCCAGGGGGCCGAGAGACCCAGTACTTC
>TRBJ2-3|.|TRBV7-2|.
CASSSIGPRDTQYF
TGTGCCAGCAGCTCCATTGGGCCCAGGGATACGCAGTATTTT
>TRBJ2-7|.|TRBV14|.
CASSQGLGNSYEQYF
TGTGCCAGCAGCCAAGGGCTCGGCAACTCCTACGAGCAGTACTTC
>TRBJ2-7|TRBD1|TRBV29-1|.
CSGKQGRPYEQYF
TGCAGCGGGAAACAGGGGCGTCCCTACGAGCAGTACTTC
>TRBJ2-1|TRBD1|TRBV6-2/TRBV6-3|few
CASSYSGTGYNEQFF
TGTGCCAGCAGTTACTCTGGGACAGGGTACAATGAGCAGTTCTTC
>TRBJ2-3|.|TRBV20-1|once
CSASRVRVYLSGHTDTQYF
TGCAGTGCTAGCCGTGTGCGGGTCTACCTCAGCGGGCACACAGATACGCAGTATTTT
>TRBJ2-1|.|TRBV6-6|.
CASRTQTNNEQFF
TGTGCCAGCAGAACCCAGACTAACAATGAGCAGTTCTTC
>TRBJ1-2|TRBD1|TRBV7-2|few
CASSLLARGDGYTF
TGTGCCAGCAGCTTACTCGCCAGGGGGGATGGCTACACCTTC
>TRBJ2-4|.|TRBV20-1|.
CSASPFSTDIQYF
TGCAGTGCTAGTCCCTTCAGCACAGACATTCAGTACTTC
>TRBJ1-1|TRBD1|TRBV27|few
CASRDRGEHTEAFF
TGTGCCAGCAGGGACAGGGGCGAGCACACTGAAGCTTTCTTT
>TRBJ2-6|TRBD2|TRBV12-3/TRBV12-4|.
CASSFGGDTRDSGANVLTF
TGTGCCAGCAGTTTCGGGGGGGACACAAGGGACTCTGGGGCCAACGTCCTGACTTTC
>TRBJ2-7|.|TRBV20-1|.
CSARNRGSSYEQYF
TGCAGTGCTAGAAATAGGGGGAGCTCCTACGAGCAGTACTTC
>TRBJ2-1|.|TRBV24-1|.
CATSVTGPTGEQFF
TGTGCCACCAGTGTCACCGGCCCAACAGGGGAGCAGTTCTTC
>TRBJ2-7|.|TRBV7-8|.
CASSAVTSGLYEQYF
TGTGCCAGCAGCGCCGTGACTTCGGGGCTTTACGAGCAGTACTTC
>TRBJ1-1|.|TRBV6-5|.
CASSSEEEAFF
TGTGCCAGCAGTTCCGAGGAGGAAGCTTTCTTT
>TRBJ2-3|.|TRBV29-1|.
CSVGRGLTDTQYF
TGCAGCGTTGGACGCGGCCTCACAGATACGCAGTATTTT
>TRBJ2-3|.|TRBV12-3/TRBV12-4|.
CASSIRGPDTQYF
TGTGCCAGCAGCATACGCGGCCCGGATACGCAGTATTTT
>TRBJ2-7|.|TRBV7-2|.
CASSYFNNEQYF
TGTGCCAGCAGCTATTTTAACAATGAGCAGTACTTC
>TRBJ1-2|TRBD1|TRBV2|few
CASSPRGLGYTF
TGTGCCAGCAGTCCCAGGGGGCTCGGCTACACCTTC
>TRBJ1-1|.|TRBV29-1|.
CSVPNEGNTEAFF
TGCAGCGTCCCGAACGAGGGTAACACTGAAGCTTTCTTT
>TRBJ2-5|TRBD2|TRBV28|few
CASSQFWGTGTIEETQYF
TGTGCCAGCAGCCAGTTTTGGGGAACCGGGACTATCGAAGAGACCCAGTACTTC
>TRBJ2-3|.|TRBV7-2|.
CASSLTGDAPSDTQYF
TGTGCCAGCAGCTTAACGGGGGACGCCCCGTCAGATACGCAGTATTTT
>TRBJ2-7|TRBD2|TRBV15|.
CATSRDTGTSANEQYF
TGTGCCACCAGCAGGGATACCGGGACTAGCGCCAATGAGCAGTACTTC
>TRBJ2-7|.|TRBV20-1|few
CSAHLASDEQYF
TGCAGTGCCCATTTAGCGTCCGACGAGCAGTACTTC
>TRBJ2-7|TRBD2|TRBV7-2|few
CAIRLAGAYEQYF
TGTGCCATCCGTCTAGCGGGAGCCTACGAGCAGTACTTC
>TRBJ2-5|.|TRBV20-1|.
CSASRLSETQYF
TGCAGTGCTAGTCGACTTTCAGAGACCCAGTACTTC
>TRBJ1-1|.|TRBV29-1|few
CSLGGDTEAFF
TGCAGCTTAGGGGGGGACACTGAAGCTTTCTTT
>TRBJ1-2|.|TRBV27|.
CASSFLDSGSLRSGYTF
TGTGCCAGCAGTTTCCTGGACAGTGGCTCTCTCCGTAGTGGCTACACCTTC
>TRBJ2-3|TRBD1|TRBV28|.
CASSFQTKTGSEDTQYF
TGTGCCAGCAGTTTCCAGACAAAGACAGGGTCGGAAGATACGCAGTATTTT
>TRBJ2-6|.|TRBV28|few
CASSPGPLYSAGANVLTF
TGTGCCAGCAGTCCCGGGCCCCTCTACTCCGCTGGGGCCAACGTCCTGACTTTC
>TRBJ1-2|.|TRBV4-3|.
CASSQWTDGLGGYTF
TGCGCCAGCAGCCAGTGGACCGACGGGCTCGGGGGCTACACCTTC
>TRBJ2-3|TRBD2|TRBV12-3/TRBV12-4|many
CASSSAGGDTQYF
TGTGCCAGCAGCTCGGCGGGGGGGGATACGCAGTATTTT
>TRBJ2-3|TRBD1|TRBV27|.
CASGPDRGRSTDTQYF
TGTGCCAGCGGGCCTGACAGGGGGCGAAGCACAGATACGCAGTATTTT
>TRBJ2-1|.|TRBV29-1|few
CSVPGYAEFF
TGCAGCGTGCCAGGTTACGCGGAGTTCTTC
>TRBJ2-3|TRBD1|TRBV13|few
CASSSGTVRTDTQYF
TGTGCCAGCAGCTCCGGGACAGTACGCACAGATACGCAGTATTTT
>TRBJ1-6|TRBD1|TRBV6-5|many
CASSPPGQKNSPLHF
TGTGCCAGCAGTCCCCCGGGACAGAAGAATTCACCCCTCCACTTT
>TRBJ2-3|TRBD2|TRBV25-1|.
CASSGGATSVGTDTQYF
TGTGCCAGCAGTGGAGGGGCCACTAGCGTCGGCACAGATACGCAGTATTTT
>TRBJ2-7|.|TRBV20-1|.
CSASQGIVRSYEQYF
TGCAGTGCTAGTCAGGGGATCGTGAGAAGTTACGAGCAGTACTTC
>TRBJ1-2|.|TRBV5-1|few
CASSLVYGGDGYTF
TGCGCCAGCAGCTTGGTTTATGGGGGAGATGGCTACACCTTC
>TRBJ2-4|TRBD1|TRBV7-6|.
CASSPRDRGEQYF
TGTGCCAGCAGCCCCCGGGACAGGGGGGAGCAGTACTTC
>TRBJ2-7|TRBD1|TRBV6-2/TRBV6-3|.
CASGGDRDRYEQYF
TGTGCCAGCGGAGGAGACAGGGACCGCTACGAGCAGTACTTC
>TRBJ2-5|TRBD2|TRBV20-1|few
CSARLAGGETQYF
TGCAGTGCCAGACTAGCGGGAGGGGAGACCCAGTACTTC
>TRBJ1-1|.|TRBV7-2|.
CASRSSGQGTEAFF
TGTGCCAGCAGGTCCTCGGGACAAGGCACTGAAGCTTTCTTT
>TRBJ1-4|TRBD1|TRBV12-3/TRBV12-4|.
CASRAGTVEKLFF
TGTGCCAGCAGAGCCGGGACAGTTGAAAAACTGTTTTTT
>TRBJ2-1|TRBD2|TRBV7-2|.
CASSSGPSGGYNEQFF
TGTGCCAGCAGCTCTGGCCCGAGCGGGGGTTACAATGAGCAGTTCTTC
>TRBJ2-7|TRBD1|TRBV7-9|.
CASSLARQGAYEQYF
TGTGCCAGCAGCTTAGCAAGACAGGGGGCCTACGAGCAGTACTTC
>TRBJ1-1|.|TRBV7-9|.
CATAGSEAFF
TGTGCCACCGCCGGGTCTGAAGCTTTCTTT
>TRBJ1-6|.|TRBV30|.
CAGRPGPSPLHF
TGTGCCGGGAGGCCGGGGCCTTCACCCCTCCACTTT
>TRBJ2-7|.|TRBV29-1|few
CSVEYLDSSEQYF
TGCAGCGTTGAATACTTAGACTCTTCCGAGCAGTACTTC
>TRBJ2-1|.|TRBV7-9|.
CASRPGTGQFF
TGTGCCAGCAGGCCCGGGACGGGGCAGTTCTTC